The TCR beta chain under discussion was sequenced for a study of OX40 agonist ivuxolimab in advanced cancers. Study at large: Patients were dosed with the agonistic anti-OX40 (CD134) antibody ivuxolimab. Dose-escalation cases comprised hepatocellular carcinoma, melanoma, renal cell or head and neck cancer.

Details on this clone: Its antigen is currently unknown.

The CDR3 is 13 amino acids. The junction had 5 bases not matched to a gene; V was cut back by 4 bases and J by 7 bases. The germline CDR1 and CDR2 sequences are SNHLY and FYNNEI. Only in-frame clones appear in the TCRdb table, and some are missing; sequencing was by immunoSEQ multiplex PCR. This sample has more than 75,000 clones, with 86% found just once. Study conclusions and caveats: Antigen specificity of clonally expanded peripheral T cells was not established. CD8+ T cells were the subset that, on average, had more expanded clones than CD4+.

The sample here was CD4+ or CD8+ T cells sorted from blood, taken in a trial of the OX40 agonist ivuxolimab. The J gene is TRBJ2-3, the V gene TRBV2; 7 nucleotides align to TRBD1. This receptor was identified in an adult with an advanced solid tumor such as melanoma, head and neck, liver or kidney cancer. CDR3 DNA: TGTGCCAGCAGTGCCGGACAGGTGAATACGCAGTATTTT. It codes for CASSAGQVNTQYF.